These 24 T cell receptor beta chains were all obtained from the same sample, sequenced in a study of blood T cell repertoires in COVID-19. Sequencing was performed with immunoSEQ multiplex PCR; in TCRdb, only in-frame clones are kept and a portion is missing. This repertoire shows about 220,000 clones, 80% found once; its top ten account for more than 10%. The sequenced sample was peripheral blood. The origin of the receptors is a human donor in a cohort sampled during active COVID-19.

This clone was observed a handful of times. This sequence joins TRBV5-1 and TRBJ2-7; TRBD2 agrees at 7 bases. Trimming took 4 bases from V and 3 from J; bases not matched to a gene: 7. The CDR3 totals 14 residues. Germline lookup yields CDR1 SGHRS and CDR2 YFSETQ. The CDR3 spells CASSTLTGGYEQYF. The DNA of the CDR3 is TGCGCCAGCAGCACCCTCACGGGGGGCTACGAGCAGTACTTC.

The chain joins TRBV28 to TRBJ1-1, with 8 nucleotides matching TRBD1. This CDR3 has 15 amino acids. The junction had 3 bases not matched to a gene; V was cut back by 3 bases and J by 0 bases. Looked up from germline, CDR1 is MDHEN and CDR2 is SYDVKM. The chain's CDR3 is CASSLTGVMNTEAFF. The CDR3 nucleotides read TGTGCCAGCAGTTTGACAGGGGTAATGAACACTGAAGCTTTCTTT.

V usage is TRBV19 and J usage is TRBJ1-2, with 8 bases lining up with TRBD1. J was trimmed by 4 bases and V by 3 bases; bases with no gene match: 7. The CDR3 contains 15 residues. CDR1 is LNHDA, CDR2 SQIVND, per germline (reference sequence). The CDR3 region has the DNA TGTGCCAGTAGTATGACAGGGGAAGTCACCTATGGCTACACCTTC. Its protein is CASSMTGEVTYGYTF.

The rearrangement links TRBV11-1 to TRBJ2-1; tentatively, D is TRBD1 (5 bases). Germline values: CDR1 SGHAT, CDR2 FQDESV (reference sequence). The ends were cut back, 5 bases at V and 1 base at J, with 9 bases in the middle. The CDR3 covers 14 residues. CDR3 protein: CASSPQESYNEQFF. CDR3 sequence (DNA): TGTGCCAGCAGCCCACAGGAGTCCTACAATGAGCAGTTCTTC.

The rearrangement uses TRBV11-3 and TRBJ2-1; D not certain. Per the germline V gene, CDR1 is SGHNT and CDR2 is YENEEA. The CDR3 is 11 residues long. V lost 8 bases, J lost 3 bases, and 5 bases lay in between. The CDR3 DNA sequence: TGTGCCAGCGGCAACTACAATGAGCAGTTCTTC. It translates to CASGNYNEQFF.

The chain uses TRBV7-8 and TRBJ1-1, with TRBD1 identical over 8 bases. V lost 1 base, J lost 4 bases, and 8 bases stayed unmatched. Germline CDR1 and CDR2: SGHVS and FQNEAQ. The CDR3 has 16 residues. This CDR3 is CASSLGSDRGGTEAFF. The DNA of the CDR3 is TGTGCCAGCAGCTTAGGTTCCGACAGGGGTGGCACTGAAGCTTTCTTT.

V usage is TRBV7-9 and J usage is TRBJ1-1, with a weak D call TRBD1 (5 bases). V was cut by 1 base and J by 10 bases, with 10 bases left in between. The CDR3 spans 12 residues. Germline V lookup: CDR1 SEHNR, CDR2 FQNEAQ (reference sequence). This CDR3 is CASSLESGGAFF. The DNA for the CDR3 is TGTGCCAGCAGCTTAGAATCCGGGGGAGCTTTCTTT.

The J gene is TRBJ2-7, the V gene TRBV3-1 (or the pseudogene TRBV3-2); no reliable D call. Germline V gives CDR1 LGHDT, CDR2 YNNKEL (reference sequence). Trimming pared 0 bases from V and 0 bases from J, leaving 6 bases between. This CDR3 is built from 14 residues. The CDR3 coding sequence is TGTGCCAGCAGCCAAGATCTGGCCTCCTACGAGCAGTACTTC. As protein: CASSQDLASYEQYF.

This chain uses TRBV19 with TRBJ2-1; D ambiguous. The CDR3 runs 16 residues. CDR1 is LNHDA, CDR2 SQIVND, per germline (reference sequence). Trimming shortened V by 1 base and J by 4 bases, and 14 bases separated the two germline ends. As DNA, the CDR3 is TGTGCCAGTAGTATAGGAGGCGGCAGACGATACAATGAGCAGTTCTTC. It codes for CASSIGGGRRYNEQFF.

This clone was seen just once. The V call is TRBV15, the J call TRBJ1-2, with D hard to call. The CDR3 is 13 residues long. Trimming cost V 5 bases and J 5 bases, with 12 bases left between them. CDR1 LNHNV and CDR2 YYDKDF come from the germline V gene (reference sequence). CDR3 residues: CATSGLRRYGYTF. The DNA of the CDR3 is TGTGCCACCAGCGGATTGAGGCGGTATGGCTACACCTTC.

The rearrangement joins TRBV9 to TRBJ1-5; TRBD1 matches at 7 bases. This CDR3 comprises 15 residues. V was clipped by 1 base and J by 5 bases; unmatched bases: 6. Germline assignment: CDR1 SGDLS and CDR2 YYNGEE. The CDR3 bases are TGTGCCAGCAGCGTATCAGGGGGGATGGATCAGCCCCAGCATTTT. Protein product: CASSVSGGMDQPQHF.

The V and J genes are TRBV6-6 and TRBJ2-7, with D possibly being TRBD1 (6 bases). Germline CDR1 is MNHNY and CDR2 is SVGAGI (reference sequence). V lost 2 bases and J lost 0, with 11 bases in between. This CDR3 region has 15 residues. DNA of the CDR3: TGTGCCAGCAGTTACCGGGACACGAGCTCCTACGAGCAGTACTTC. This codes for CASSYRDTSSYEQYF.

The V gene is TRBV3-1 (or the pseudogene TRBV3-2), the J gene TRBJ2-2; tentatively, D is TRBD1 (6 bases). The CDR3 contains 15 residues. V was cut by 2 bases and J by 3 bases, with 10 bases left in between. Germline CDR1 is LGHDT and CDR2 is YNNKEL (reference sequence). The CDR3 loop reads CASSQYHRDTGELFF. For the CDR3, the DNA is TGTGCCAGCAGCCAATATCACAGGGACACCGGGGAGCTGTTTTTT.

This clone was observed a handful of times. In DNA, the CDR3 is TGCGCCAGCAGCCCCGGACAGGGTAACTATGGCTACACCTTC. It yields the protein CASSPGQGNYGYTF. This chain connects TRBV5-1 to TRBJ1-2, with 8 bases matching TRBD1. V was clipped by 4 bases and J by 1 base; unmatched bases: 3. Germline V gene data show CDR1 as SGHRS and CDR2 as YFSETQ. This CDR3 comprises 14 residues. Supplemented by reference TRBV5-1 and TRBJ1-2, the full variable domain reads KAGVTQTPRYLIKTRGQQVTLSCSPISGHRSVSWYQQTPGQGLQFLFEYFSETQRNKGNFPGRFSGRQFSNSRSEMNVSTLELGDSALYLCASSPGQGNYGYTFGSGTRLTVV.

This clone was counted a single time. The V gene is TRBV28, the J gene TRBJ2-7, with a possible D match to TRBD2 (5 bases). The germline V and J ends were trimmed by 9 bases and 11 bases, with 23 bases remaining between them. The CDR3 runs to 13 residues. Germline V gene sequence: CDR1 MDHEN, CDR2 SYDVKM. The CDR3 loop is CASGSGQARKKYF. The CDR3 DNA sequence: TGTGCCAGTGGGAGTGGGCAGGCCAGGAAGAAGTACTTC.

The CDR3 DNA reads TGCAGCGTTGAAGATCCCGCCTACGAGCAGTACTTC. Protein: CSVEDPAYEQYF. The chain couples TRBV29-1 to TRBJ2-7; D unclear. Germline V gene data show CDR1 as SQVTM and CDR2 as ANQGSEA. The germline V and J ends were trimmed by 0 bases and 2 bases, with 5 bases remaining between them. The CDR3 is made up of 12 amino acids.

Concerning this clone itself: The same CDR3 can be traced to other DNA sequences in this sample. The V gene is TRBV9, the J gene TRBJ1-5, with D tentatively TRBD1 (5 bases). V lost 0 bases and J lost 6, with 10 bases in between. Germline CDR1 SGDLS, CDR2 YYNGEE. CDR3 length: 14 amino acids. The CDR3 is CASSVDGAGQPQHF. DNA for the CDR3: TGTGCCAGCAGCGTAGATGGGGCTGGTCAGCCCCAGCATTTT.

The V call is TRBV6-2 or TRBV6-3, the J call TRBJ2-5; 7 nucleotides align to TRBD2. The CDR3 runs 16 residues. Germline V gene lookup returns CDR1 MNHEY and CDR2 SVGEGT. Trimming cost V 6 bases and J 0 bases; bases outside gene matches: 10. Here the CDR3 DNA reads TGTGCCAGCAGCGAGGGGACTACCCAGTACCAAGAGACCCAGTACTTC. Translating it yields CASSEGTTQYQETQYF.

The V call is TRBV19, the J call TRBJ2-5; 12 nucleotides match TRBD1. Germline CDR1 and CDR2: LNHDA and SQIVND (reference sequence). The length of the CDR3 is 15 residues. After removal of 5 bases from V and 4 bases from J, the junction contained 5 bases not matched to a gene. Here the CDR3 reads CASSGDRGHSETQYF. CDR3 in DNA: TGTGCCAGTAGTGGGGACAGGGGGCATTCAGAGACCCAGTACTTC.

J is TRBJ2-1 and V is TRBV13, with D possibly TRBD2 on 7 matching bases. The V gene's germline CDR1 is PRHDT and CDR2 FYEKMQ (reference sequence). Trimming stripped 5 bases from V and 0 bases from J, with 11 bases between. The CDR3 runs 15 residues. The CDR3, as DNA: TGTGCCAGCAGCCGGGGGGACAACTCCTACAATGAGCAGTTCTTC. Amino acid sequence: CASSRGDNSYNEQFF.

CDR3 region: CASRPYSYNSPLHF. In DNA, the CDR3 is TGTGCCAGCAGGCCCTACTCCTATAATTCACCCCTCCACTTT. This chain joins TRBV27 and TRBJ1-6; D call uncertain. The germline V gene has CDR1 MNHEY and CDR2 SMNVEV (reference sequence). The V gene lost 6 bases and the J gene lost 0 bases, with 6 bases spanning the gap. CDR3 length: 14 residues.

This clone was observed at least ten times. This rearrangement joins TRBV7-3 to TRBJ2-3, with 7 bases matching TRBD1. The V gene's germline CDR1 is SGHTA and CDR2 FQGTGA. Trimming took 4 bases from V and 4 from J; bases not matched to a gene: 11. The CDR3 length is 16 residues. The CDR3 bases are TGTGCCAGCAGCTCCGGACAGGTAGACCTGGCAGATACGCAGTATTTT. This encodes CASSSGQVDLADTQYF.

The chain combines TRBV29-1 with TRBJ2-7; 8 nucleotides agree with TRBD1. The CDR3 has 15 amino acids. Unmatched junction bases numbered 10, after V lost 4 bases and J lost 2 bases. Germline V CDR1 and CDR2: SQVTM, ANQGSEA. The CDR3 loop is CSVVTTHRGTYEQYF. CDR3 bases: TGCAGCGTTGTTACTACGCACAGGGGGACCTACGAGCAGTACTTC.

The V gene is TRBV29-1, the J gene TRBJ2-3; 7 bases match TRBD1. Per germline, CDR1 SQVTM and CDR2 ANQGSEA. V trimming: 7 bases; J trimming: 0 bases; junction bases outside the gene matches: 13. CDR3 size: 16 residues. DNA of the CDR3: TGCAGCGCGAGAGCAACAGGGGCTCGGAGCACAGATACGCAGTATTTT. It codes for CSARATGARSTDTQYF.